Given below is one T cell receptor beta chain in context. The CDR3 contains 14 residues. Germline CDR1 reads SGHNT; CDR2 reads YYREEE (reference sequence). V lost 4 bases, J lost 1 base, and 11 bases lay in between. The sample belongs to a study of shared clonotypes between healthy human individuals. Only in-frame clones appear in the TCRdb table, and some are missing; sequencing was by immunoSEQ multiplex PCR. The repertoire holds roughly 300,000 clones, with around 87% as singletons. The gene calls are TRBV5-4 and TRBJ1-2; TRBD1 is a possible D gene (5 bases). Input material: memory CD8+ T cells sorted from blood. Subset meaning: CD45RO+ cells pooled with CCR7-negative TemRA cells. This receptor was identified in a man younger than 30 in good health. CDR3 protein: CASSQGRGNYGYTF. The CDR3 DNA reads as TGTGCCAGCAGCCAGGGACGGGGTAACTATGGCTACACCTTC.